The clone carrying this TCR beta chain came up once. The source of the sample is a study of blood T cell repertoires in COVID-19. Study-wide context: Samples of COVID-19 (acute and convalescent) were obtained from the United States, Italy and Spain. PBMCs, B-cell-depleted T cells, or T cells provided the cDNA or gDNA that made up the material.

Per the authors' pipeline: Reference gene primer amplification gave nucleated cell count estimates. Repertoires were generated with immunoSEQ multiplex PCR, while TCRdb's copy carries only in-frame clones and drops some. That table gives V, J and clone size, and the DNA gave D and trimming. The sample has about 380,000 clones, more than 75% seen once. The sequenced sample consisted of peripheral blood. The sequence came from a human donor with acute or convalescent COVID-19. The donor label of this sample is uncertain.

DNA of the CDR3: TGTGCCAGCAGTTCGGGGACAGGGGGCACTGAAGCTTTCTTT. Protein product: CASSSGTGGTEAFF. V gene TRBV27 combines with J gene TRBJ1-1; the match to TRBD1 covers 11 bases. Germline lookup yields CDR1 MNHEY and CDR2 SMNVEV (reference sequence). The CDR3 length is 14 residues. V lost 4 bases, J lost 4 bases, and 2 bases stayed unmatched.